This T cell receptor beta chain comes out of a study of blood T cells in healthy people across ages. Next came a second PCR, run for about 7 to 12 cycles, which used a sample-barcoded 5' primer along with a J-beta primer mix. Each cDNA molecule carried a tag from a template-switch adaptor that contained 12 random nucleotides. TCRdb re-analysed the 5' RACE reads in MiXCR, keeping a single row per CDR3 protein. The sample yields about 640,000 distinct CDR3 sequences, about 53% seen once. Per germline, CDR1 LGHDT and CDR2 YNNKEL (reference sequence). This CDR3 spans 14 amino acids. The V gene lost 0 bases and the J gene lost 6 bases, with 11 bases spanning the gap.

The sample comprised blood. The receptor was derived from a man between 60 and 75 years old in good health. V gene TRBV3-1 combines with J gene TRBJ1-2; perhaps TRBD1 as D (6 bases). CDR3 nucleotides: TGTGCCAGCAGCCAAGATTCGGGGGCCGATGGCTACACCTTC. Translation gives CASSQDSGADGYTF.